A single T cell receptor (beta chain) is shown here with its context. What it binds is not known. These data originate in a study of a mutant IDH1 vaccine in newly diagnosed glioma. Study-wide context: Standard pretreatment was either radiotherapy, temozolomide, or, for most, radiochemotherapy with temozolomide.

The germline gives CDR1 SEHNR, CDR2 FQNEAQ (reference sequence). The CDR3 has 13 amino acids. The germline V and J ends were trimmed by 0 bases and 9 bases, with 12 bases remaining between them. Produced via immunoSEQ multiplex PCR; TCRdb's table is partial and in-frame only. The sample records tens of thousands of clones, 83% being singletons. Notes on the study in general: Pseudoprogression seemed unlinked to shifts in top peripheral T cell clonotypes.

As for time point: baseline, week 1 (first vaccination visit). Treatment: pre-vaccination baseline after standard-of-care therapy. The chain carries TRBV7-9 and TRBJ2-7, with D possibly matching TRBD2 (7 bases). Material: PBMCs, obtained from a glioma patient treated with radiotherapy, temozolomide or both. This clonotype was sampled from a woman in her forties or fifties with glioma. CDR3 loop: CASSLAGGRVQYF. The CDR3 coding sequence is TGTGCCAGCAGCTTAGCGGGGGGGCGAGTGCAGTACTTC. Filled out from reference TRBV7-9 and TRBJ2-7, the complete variable domain reads DTGVSQNPRHKITKRGQNVTFRCDPISEHNRLYWYRQTLGQGPEFLTYFQNEAQLEKSRLLSDRFSAERPKGSFSTLEIQRTEQGDSAMYLCASSLAGGRVQYFGPGTRLTVT.